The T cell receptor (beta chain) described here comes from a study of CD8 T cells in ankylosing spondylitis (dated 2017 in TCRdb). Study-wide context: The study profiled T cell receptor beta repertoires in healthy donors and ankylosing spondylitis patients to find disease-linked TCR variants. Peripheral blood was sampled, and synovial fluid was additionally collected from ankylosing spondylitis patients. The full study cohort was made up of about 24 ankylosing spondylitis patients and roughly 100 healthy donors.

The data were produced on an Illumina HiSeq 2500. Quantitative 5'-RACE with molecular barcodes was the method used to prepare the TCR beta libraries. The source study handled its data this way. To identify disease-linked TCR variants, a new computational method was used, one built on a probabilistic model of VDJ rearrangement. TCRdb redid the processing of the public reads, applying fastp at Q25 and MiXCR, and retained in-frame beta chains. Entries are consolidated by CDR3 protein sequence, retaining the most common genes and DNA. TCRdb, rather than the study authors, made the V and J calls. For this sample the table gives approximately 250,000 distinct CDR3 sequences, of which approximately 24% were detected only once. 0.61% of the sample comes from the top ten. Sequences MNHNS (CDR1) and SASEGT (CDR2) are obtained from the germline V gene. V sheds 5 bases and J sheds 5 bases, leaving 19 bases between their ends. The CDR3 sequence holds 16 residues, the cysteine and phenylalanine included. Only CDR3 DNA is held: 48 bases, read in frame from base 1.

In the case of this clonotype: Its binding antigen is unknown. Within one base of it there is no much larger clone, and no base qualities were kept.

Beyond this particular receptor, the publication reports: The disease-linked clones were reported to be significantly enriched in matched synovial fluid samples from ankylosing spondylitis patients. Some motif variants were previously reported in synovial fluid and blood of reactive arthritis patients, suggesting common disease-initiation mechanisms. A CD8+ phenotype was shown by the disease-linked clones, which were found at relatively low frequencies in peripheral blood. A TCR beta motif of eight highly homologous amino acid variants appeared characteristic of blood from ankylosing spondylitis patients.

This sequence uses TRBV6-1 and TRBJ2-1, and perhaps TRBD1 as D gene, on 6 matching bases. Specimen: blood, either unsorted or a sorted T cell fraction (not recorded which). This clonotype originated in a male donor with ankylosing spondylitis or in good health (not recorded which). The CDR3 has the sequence CASSKQGRRGDNEQFF. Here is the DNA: TGTGCCAGCAGTAAACAGGGACGAAGAGGGGACAATGAGCAGTTCTTC.